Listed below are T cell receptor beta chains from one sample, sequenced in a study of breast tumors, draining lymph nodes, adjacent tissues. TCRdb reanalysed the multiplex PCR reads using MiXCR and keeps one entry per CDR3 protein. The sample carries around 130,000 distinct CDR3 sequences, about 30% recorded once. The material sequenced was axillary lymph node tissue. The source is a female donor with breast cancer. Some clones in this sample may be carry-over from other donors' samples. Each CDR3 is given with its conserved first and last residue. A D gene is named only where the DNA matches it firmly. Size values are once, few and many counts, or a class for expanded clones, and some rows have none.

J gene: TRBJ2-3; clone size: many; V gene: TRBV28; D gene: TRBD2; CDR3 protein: CASSPGRGYTDTQYF; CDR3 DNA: TGTGCCAGCAGCCCCGGGAGGGGATACACAGATACGCAGTATTTT
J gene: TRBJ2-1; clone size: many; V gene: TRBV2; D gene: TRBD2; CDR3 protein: CASRKPLAGAYNEQFF; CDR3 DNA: TGTGCCAGCAGAAAACCTCTAGCGGGGGCCTACAATGAGCAGTTCTTC
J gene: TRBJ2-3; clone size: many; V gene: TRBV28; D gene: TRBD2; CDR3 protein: CASRTSGGGHTDTQYF; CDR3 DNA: TGTGCCAGCAGAACCAGCGGGGGGGGACACACAGATACGCAGTATTTT
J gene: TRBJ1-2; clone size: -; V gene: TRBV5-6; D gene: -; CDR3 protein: CASSSGAGNTF; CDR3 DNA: TGTGCCAGCAGCTCAGGGGCTGGAAACACCTTC
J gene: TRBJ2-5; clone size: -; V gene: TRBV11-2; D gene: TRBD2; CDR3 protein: CASSLEGTTGGGETQYF; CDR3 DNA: TGTGCCAGCAGCTTAGAGGGGACTACCGGGGGTGGGGAGACCCAGTACTTC
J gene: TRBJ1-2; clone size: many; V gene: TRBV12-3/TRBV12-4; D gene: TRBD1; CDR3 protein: CASSEGTGNYGYTF; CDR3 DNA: TGTGCCAGCAGCGAAGGGACAGGGAACTATGGCTACACCTTC
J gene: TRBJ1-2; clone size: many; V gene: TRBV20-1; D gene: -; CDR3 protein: CSARDVAGEGHNYGYTF; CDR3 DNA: TGCAGTGCTAGAGATGTGGCAGGGGAAGGTCATAACTATGGCTACACCTTC
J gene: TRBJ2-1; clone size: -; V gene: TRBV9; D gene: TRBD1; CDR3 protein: CASSVDRGLEQFF; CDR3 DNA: TGTGCCAGCAGCGTAGATAGGGGGCTTGAGCAGTTCTTC
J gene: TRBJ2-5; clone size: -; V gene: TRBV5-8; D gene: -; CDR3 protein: CASSIGTQETQYF; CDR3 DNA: TGTGCCAGCAGCATCGGGACTCAAGAGACCCAGTACTTC
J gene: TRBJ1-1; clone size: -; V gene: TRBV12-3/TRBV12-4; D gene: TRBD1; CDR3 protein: CASNEKHGTGVGFTEAFF; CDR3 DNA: TGTGCCAGCAACGAAAAACACGGGACAGGGGTTGGTTTTACTGAAGCTTTCTTT
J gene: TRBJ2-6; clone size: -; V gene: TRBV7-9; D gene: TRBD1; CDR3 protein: CASSSTRTGGSTEAF; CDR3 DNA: TGTGCCAGCAGCTCGACCCGGACAGGGGGAAGCACTGAAGCTTTC
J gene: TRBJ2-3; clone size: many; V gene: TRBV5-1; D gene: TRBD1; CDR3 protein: CASSPGTGGSGTQYF; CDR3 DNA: TGCGCCAGCAGCCCTGGGACAGGGGGCAGCGGTACGCAGTATTTT
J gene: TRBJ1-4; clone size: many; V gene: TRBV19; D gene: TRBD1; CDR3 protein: CASSMGTAQEKLFF; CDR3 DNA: TGTGCCAGTAGTATGGGGACAGCGCAAGAAAAACTGTTTTTT
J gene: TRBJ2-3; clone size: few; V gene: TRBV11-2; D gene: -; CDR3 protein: CASSLDSSTDTQYF; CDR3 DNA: TGTGCCAGCAGCCTAGACAGTAGCACAGATACGCAGTATTTT
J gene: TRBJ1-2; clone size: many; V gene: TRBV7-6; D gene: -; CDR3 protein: CASSLEAGDNYGYTF; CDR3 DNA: TGTGCCAGCAGCTTAGAGGCAGGGGACAACTATGGCTACACCTTC
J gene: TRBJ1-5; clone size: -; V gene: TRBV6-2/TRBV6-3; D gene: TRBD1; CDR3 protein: CACRGGTGGSQPQHF; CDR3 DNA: TGTGCCTGCAGGGGCGGGACAGGAGGTTCTCAGCCCCAGCATTTT
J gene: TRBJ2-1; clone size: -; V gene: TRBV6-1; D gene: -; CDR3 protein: CASSPSTIYNEQFF; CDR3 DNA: TGTGCCAGCAGTCCCAGCACGATATACAATGAGCAGTTCTTC
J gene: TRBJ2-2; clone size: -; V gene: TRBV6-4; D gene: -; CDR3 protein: CASSDSTSGELFF; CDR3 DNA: TGTGCCAGCAGTGACTCGACTAGCGGGGAGCTGTTTTTT